A selection of T cell receptor beta chains follows, all from one sample in a study of blood T cell repertoires in COVID-19. TCRdb keeps only in-frame clones here, not all; method: immunoSEQ multiplex PCR. In the table there are 400,000 or so clones, 90% of which are singletons. The specimen was PBMCs or T cells enriched from blood (not recorded which). The source of these receptors is a man in his late teens or twenties who had recovered from COVID-19. Both conserved end residues are part of each CDR3. The order of the fields is D gene, clone size, V gene, J gene, CDR3 protein, CDR3 DNA. A D gene is named only where the DNA matches it firmly. Clone size appears in some rows only: once, few, many, or a class for an expanded clone.

d_call: NA
clone_size: NA
v_call: TRBV5-1
j_call: TRBJ2-1
cdr3_aa: CASSLDGSNEQFF
cdr3_nt: TGCGCCAGCAGCTTGGACGGGAGTAACGAGCAGTTCTTC

d_call: NA
clone_size: NA
v_call: TRBV3-1/TRBV3-2
j_call: TRBJ2-3
cdr3_aa: CASSRLDTQYF
cdr3_nt: TGTGCCAGCAGCCGACTCGATACGCAGTATTTT

d_call: NA
clone_size: NA
v_call: TRBV10-3
j_call: TRBJ1-6
cdr3_aa: CAISESGGSYNSPLHF
cdr3_nt: TGTGCCATCAGTGAGTCTGGAGGGTCCTATAATTCACCCCTCCACTTT

d_call: TRBD1
clone_size: NA
v_call: TRBV11-3
j_call: TRBJ1-4
cdr3_aa: CASSHGQGSNEKLFF
cdr3_nt: TGTGCCAGCAGCCACGGACAGGGTTCTAATGAAAAACTGTTTTTT

d_call: NA
clone_size: NA
v_call: TRBV5-1
j_call: TRBJ1-1
cdr3_aa: CASSPLAENTEAFF
cdr3_nt: TGCGCCAGCAGCCCACTTGCGGAGAACACTGAAGCTTTCTTT

d_call: NA
clone_size: NA
v_call: TRBV28
j_call: TRBJ1-1
cdr3_aa: CASSPPSRGGAEAFF
cdr3_nt: TGTGCCAGCAGCCCCCCGTCCCGGGGTGGCGCTGAAGCTTTCTTT

d_call: TRBD1
clone_size: NA
v_call: TRBV4-1
j_call: TRBJ1-1
cdr3_aa: CASSQDLARDSTTTEAFF
cdr3_nt: TGCGCCAGCAGCCAAGATTTGGCCCGGGACAGTACAACCACTGAAGCTTTCTTT

d_call: NA
clone_size: NA
v_call: TRBV27
j_call: TRBJ1-6
cdr3_aa: CASSGTNNSPLHF
cdr3_nt: TGTGCCAGCAGTGGGACAAATAATTCACCCCTCCACTTT

d_call: NA
clone_size: NA
v_call: TRBV19
j_call: TRBJ1-2
cdr3_aa: CASSIERVNYGYTF
cdr3_nt: TGTGCCAGTAGTATAGAGCGGGTGAACTATGGCTACACCTTC

d_call: NA
clone_size: NA
v_call: TRBV14
j_call: TRBJ1-6
cdr3_aa: CASSQDFYNSPLHF
cdr3_nt: TGTGCCAGCAGCCAGGACTTTTATAATTCACCCCTCCACTTT

d_call: NA
clone_size: NA
v_call: TRBV7-9
j_call: TRBJ1-3
cdr3_aa: CATRGGNTIYF
cdr3_nt: TGTGCCACCCGGGGGGGAAACACCATATATTTT

d_call: NA
clone_size: NA
v_call: TRBV6-4
j_call: TRBJ1-5
cdr3_aa: CASSVEGGVNQPQHF
cdr3_nt: TGTGCCAGCAGTGTTGAAGGGGGAGTTAATCAGCCCCAGCATTTT

d_call: NA
clone_size: NA
v_call: TRBV2
j_call: TRBJ1-1
cdr3_aa: CASTFTGGIGNTEAFF
cdr3_nt: TGTGCCAGCACTTTTACCGGGGGAATAGGGAACACTGAAGCTTTCTTT

d_call: TRBD1
clone_size: NA
v_call: TRBV19
j_call: TRBJ1-5
cdr3_aa: CASSRQTGTRNQPQHF
cdr3_nt: TGTGCCAGTAGTCGACAGACAGGGACCAGGAATCAGCCCCAGCATTTT

d_call: NA
clone_size: NA
v_call: TRBV6-5
j_call: TRBJ2-2
cdr3_aa: CASSSSSGTGELFF
cdr3_nt: TGTGCCAGCAGTTCCTCAAGCGGCACCGGGGAGCTGTTTTTT

d_call: TRBD2
clone_size: NA
v_call: TRBV6-5
j_call: TRBJ2-1
cdr3_aa: CASRLGLVPNNEQFF
cdr3_nt: TGTGCCAGCAGACTGGGACTAGTCCCAAACAATGAGCAGTTCTTC

d_call: TRBD2
clone_size: NA
v_call: TRBV5-1
j_call: TRBJ2-2
cdr3_aa: CASSVSSGFITGELFF
cdr3_nt: TGCGCCAGCAGCGTTTCTAGCGGGTTTATCACCGGGGAGCTGTTTTTT

d_call: TRBD1
clone_size: NA
v_call: TRBV2
j_call: TRBJ1-5
cdr3_aa: CASRKGTDLEPQHF
cdr3_nt: TGTGCCAGCAGGAAAGGGACAGACTTAGAGCCCCAGCATTTT

d_call: NA
clone_size: NA
v_call: TRBV7-8
j_call: TRBJ1-6
cdr3_aa: CASSPSGSYSPLHF
cdr3_nt: TGTGCCAGCAGCCCTAGTGGCAGCTATTCACCCCTCCACTTT

d_call: TRBD1
clone_size: NA
v_call: TRBV2
j_call: TRBJ1-1
cdr3_aa: CASSVEGAREAFF
cdr3_nt: TGTGCCAGCAGTGTAGAGGGGGCTCGAGAAGCTTTCTTT

d_call: NA
clone_size: NA
v_call: TRBV30
j_call: TRBJ1-2
cdr3_aa: CAWNGGRVGYTF
cdr3_nt: TGTGCCTGGAATGGTGGGAGAGTCGGCTACACCTTC

d_call: TRBD2
clone_size: NA
v_call: TRBV27
j_call: TRBJ2-4
cdr3_aa: CASSSGGRTYF
cdr3_nt: TGTGCCAGCAGTTCGGGGGGGCGTACGTACTTC

d_call: NA
clone_size: NA
v_call: TRBV9
j_call: TRBJ1-4
cdr3_aa: CASSPRQQSNEKLFF
cdr3_nt: TGTGCCAGCAGCCCTAGACAGCAGTCTAATGAAAAACTGTTTTTT

d_call: TRBD1
clone_size: NA
v_call: TRBV12-3/TRBV12-4
j_call: TRBJ1-5
cdr3_aa: CASRGQGSQPQHF
cdr3_nt: TGTGCCAGCAGGGGACAGGGTAGTCAGCCCCAGCATTTT

d_call: TRBD2
clone_size: NA
v_call: TRBV2
j_call: TRBJ2-5
cdr3_aa: CASSRGLASETQYF
cdr3_nt: TGTGCCAGCAGCCGCGGACTAGCCAGTGAGACCCAGTACTTC

d_call: NA
clone_size: NA
v_call: TRBV12-3/TRBV12-4
j_call: TRBJ1-1
cdr3_aa: CASSLGAAGPAFF
cdr3_nt: TGTGCCAGCAGCCTAGGGGCGGCAGGGCCAGCTTTCTTT

d_call: NA
clone_size: NA
v_call: TRBV5-4
j_call: TRBJ1-3
cdr3_aa: CASSSQGSGNTIYF
cdr3_nt: TGTGCCAGCAGCTCACAGGGTTCTGGAAACACCATATATTTT

d_call: TRBD1
clone_size: NA
v_call: TRBV28
j_call: TRBJ2-5
cdr3_aa: CASSLGQLETQYF
cdr3_nt: TGTGCCAGCAGTTTGGGACAGTTGGAGACCCAGTACTTC

d_call: NA
clone_size: once
v_call: TRBV2
j_call: TRBJ1-1
cdr3_aa: CASSWTAIEAFF
cdr3_nt: TGTGCCAGCAGTTGGACTGCAATTGAAGCTTTCTTT

d_call: NA
clone_size: NA
v_call: TRBV7-2
j_call: TRBJ2-7
cdr3_aa: CASSLPEYEQYF
cdr3_nt: TGTGCCAGCAGCTTACCGGAGTACGAGCAGTACTTC

d_call: NA
clone_size: NA
v_call: TRBV12-3/TRBV12-4
j_call: TRBJ1-2
cdr3_aa: CASSLGGLGYTF
cdr3_nt: TGTGCCAGCAGTTTAGGAGGTCTTGGCTACACCTTC

d_call: TRBD1
clone_size: NA
v_call: TRBV7-8
j_call: TRBJ2-2
cdr3_aa: CASSLARFQDRRNTGELFF
cdr3_nt: TGTGCCAGCAGCTTAGCTAGGTTTCAGGACAGGAGGAACACCGGGGAGCTGTTTTTT

d_call: NA
clone_size: NA
v_call: TRBV27
j_call: TRBJ1-5
cdr3_aa: CASSIYGGQPQHF
cdr3_nt: TGTGCCAGCAGTATTTACGGGGGTCAGCCCCAGCATTTT

d_call: TRBD1
clone_size: NA
v_call: TRBV11-2
j_call: TRBJ1-1
cdr3_aa: CASSPPGGSSTEAFF
cdr3_nt: TGTGCCAGCAGCCCCCCAGGGGGTTCCTCCACTGAAGCTTTCTTT

d_call: NA
clone_size: NA
v_call: TRBV5-1
j_call: TRBJ2-7
cdr3_aa: CASSLGGRSYEQYF
cdr3_nt: TGCGCCAGCAGCTTAGGAGGACGCTCCTACGAGCAGTACTTC

d_call: TRBD1
clone_size: NA
v_call: TRBV29-1
j_call: TRBJ1-4
cdr3_aa: CSVEEGTGAIGEKLFF
cdr3_nt: TGCAGCGTTGAGGAGGGGACAGGGGCAATTGGGGAAAAACTGTTTTTT

d_call: NA
clone_size: NA
v_call: TRBV6-5
j_call: TRBJ2-7
cdr3_aa: CASIKGQSPYYEQYF
cdr3_nt: TGTGCCAGCATCAAAGGACAGTCACCTTACTACGAGCAGTACTTC

d_call: NA
clone_size: NA
v_call: TRBV6-1
j_call: TRBJ1-2
cdr3_aa: CASSEVKLGRGRGNYGYTF
cdr3_nt: TGTGCCAGCAGTGAAGTAAAACTCGGGAGGGGTCGGGGTAACTATGGCTACACCTTC

d_call: TRBD1
clone_size: NA
v_call: TRBV24-1
j_call: TRBJ1-5
cdr3_aa: CATSDPGTAGNQPQHF
cdr3_nt: TGTGCCACCAGTGACCCCGGGACAGCAGGCAATCAGCCCCAGCATTTT

d_call: TRBD2
clone_size: NA
v_call: TRBV7-3
j_call: TRBJ2-2
cdr3_aa: CASSHLAGVNTGELFF
cdr3_nt: TGTGCCAGCAGCCACCTAGCGGGAGTAAACACCGGGGAGCTGTTTTTT

d_call: NA
clone_size: NA
v_call: TRBV10-3
j_call: TRBJ1-1
cdr3_aa: CAISDRGALNTEAFF
cdr3_nt: TGTGCCATCAGTGACAGGGGCGCTTTGAACACTGAAGCTTTCTTT

d_call: TRBD1
clone_size: NA
v_call: TRBV9
j_call: TRBJ1-4
cdr3_aa: CASSVIGTGDEKLFF
cdr3_nt: TGTGCCAGCAGCGTAATCGGGACAGGGGACGAAAAACTGTTTTTT

d_call: NA
clone_size: NA
v_call: TRBV2
j_call: TRBJ1-1
cdr3_aa: CASSEGGRGTEAFF
cdr3_nt: TGTGCCAGCAGTGAGGGAGGAAGAGGCACTGAAGCTTTCTTT

d_call: NA
clone_size: NA
v_call: TRBV7-9
j_call: TRBJ1-3
cdr3_aa: CASSLSGGNTIYF
cdr3_nt: TGTGCCAGCAGCTTGTCAGGGGGAAACACCATATATTTT

d_call: TRBD2
clone_size: few
v_call: TRBV9
j_call: TRBJ2-2
cdr3_aa: CASSLAGGTTGELFF
cdr3_nt: TGTGCCAGCAGCCTAGCGGGAGGGACCACCGGGGAGCTGTTTTTT

d_call: NA
clone_size: NA
v_call: TRBV9
j_call: TRBJ1-4
cdr3_aa: CASSSPRVSGEKLFF
cdr3_nt: TGTGCCAGCAGTTCCCCCCGGGTGTCCGGGGAAAAACTGTTTTTT

d_call: NA
clone_size: NA
v_call: TRBV27
j_call: TRBJ1-1
cdr3_aa: CASSFRSGPLDRLNTEAFF
cdr3_nt: TGTGCCAGCAGTTTCCGCTCGGGTCCCCTAGACAGACTGAACACTGAAGCTTTCTTT

d_call: TRBD1
clone_size: NA
v_call: TRBV11-2
j_call: TRBJ2-1
cdr3_aa: CASSSTGTGFWEQFF
cdr3_nt: TGTGCCAGCAGCTCTACCGGGACAGGGTTTTGGGAGCAGTTCTTC

d_call: NA
clone_size: NA
v_call: TRBV2
j_call: TRBJ1-1
cdr3_aa: CASSRTNWEDTEAFF
cdr3_nt: TGTGCCAGCAGCAGGACGAACTGGGAGGACACTGAAGCTTTCTTT

d_call: TRBD2
clone_size: NA
v_call: TRBV28
j_call: TRBJ2-7
cdr3_aa: CASRGTSGTYEQYF
cdr3_nt: TGTGCCAGCAGGGGGACTAGCGGAACCTACGAGCAGTACTTC

d_call: TRBD2
clone_size: NA
v_call: TRBV4-1
j_call: TRBJ2-1
cdr3_aa: CASSQEQTSPYNEQFF
cdr3_nt: TGCGCCAGCAGCCAAGAACAGACTAGCCCCTACAATGAGCAGTTCTTC

d_call: NA
clone_size: NA
v_call: TRBV9
j_call: TRBJ2-2
cdr3_aa: CASSMTSSSNTGELFF
cdr3_nt: TGTGCCAGCAGCATGACGTCTAGTTCGAACACCGGGGAGCTGTTTTTT

d_call: TRBD2
clone_size: NA
v_call: TRBV29-1
j_call: TRBJ2-1
cdr3_aa: CSVLRLADRSYNEQFF
cdr3_nt: TGCAGCGTCCTACGACTAGCGGACCGATCCTACAATGAGCAGTTCTTC

d_call: NA
clone_size: NA
v_call: TRBV12-3/TRBV12-4
j_call: TRBJ1-5
cdr3_aa: CASSFSLNQPQHF
cdr3_nt: TGTGCCAGCAGTTTTAGCCTCAATCAGCCCCAGCATTTT

d_call: NA
clone_size: NA
v_call: TRBV6-5
j_call: TRBJ2-7
cdr3_aa: CASSYQSYEQYF
cdr3_nt: TGTGCCAGCAGTTACCAGTCCTACGAGCAGTACTTC